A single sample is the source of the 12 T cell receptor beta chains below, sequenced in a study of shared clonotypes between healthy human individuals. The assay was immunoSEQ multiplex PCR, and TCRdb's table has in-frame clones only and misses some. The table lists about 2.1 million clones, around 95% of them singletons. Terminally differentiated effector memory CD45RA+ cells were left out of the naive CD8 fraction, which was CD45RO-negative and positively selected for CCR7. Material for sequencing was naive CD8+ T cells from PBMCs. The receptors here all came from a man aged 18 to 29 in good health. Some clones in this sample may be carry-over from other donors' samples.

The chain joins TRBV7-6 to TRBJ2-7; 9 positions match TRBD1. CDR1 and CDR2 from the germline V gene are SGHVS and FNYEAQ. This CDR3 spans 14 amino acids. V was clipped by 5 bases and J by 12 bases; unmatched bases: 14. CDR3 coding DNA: TGTGCCAGCAGCCCAGAGCCCGGGACAGGGATGTGGTACTTC. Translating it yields CASSPEPGTGMWYF. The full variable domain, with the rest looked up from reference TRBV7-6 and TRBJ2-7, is GAGVSQSPRYKVTKRGQDVALRCDPISGHVSLYWYRQALGQGPEFLTYFNYEAQQDKSGLPNDRFSAERPEGSISTLTIQRTEQRDSAMYRCASSPEPGTGMWYFGPGTRLTVT.

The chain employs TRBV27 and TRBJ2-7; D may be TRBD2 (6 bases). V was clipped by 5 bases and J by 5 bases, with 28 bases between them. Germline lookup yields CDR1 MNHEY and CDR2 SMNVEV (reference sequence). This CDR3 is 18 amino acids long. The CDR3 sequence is CASSLLPVGTSEVDEQYF. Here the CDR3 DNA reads TGTGCCAGCAGTCTCCTACCCGTCGGGACTTCAGAAGTAGACGAGCAGTACTTC.

CDR3 loop: CASSDTGTGAGYTF. The DNA for the CDR3 is TGTGCCAGCAGCGACACTGGGACGGGGGCTGGCTACACCTTC. The chain employs TRBV11-2 and TRBJ1-2; the D gene is possibly TRBD1 (6 bases). Trimming cost V 5 bases and J 7 bases, with 17 bases left between them. In germline, CDR1 is SGHAT, CDR2 FQNNGV. There are 14 residues in the CDR3.

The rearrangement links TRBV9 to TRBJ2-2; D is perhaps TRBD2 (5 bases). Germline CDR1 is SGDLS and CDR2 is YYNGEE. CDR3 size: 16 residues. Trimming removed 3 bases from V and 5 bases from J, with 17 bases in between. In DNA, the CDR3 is TGTGCCAGCAGCGATTTAACGGACTCGGAAACCGGGGAGCTGTTTTTT. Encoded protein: CASSDLTDSETGELFF.

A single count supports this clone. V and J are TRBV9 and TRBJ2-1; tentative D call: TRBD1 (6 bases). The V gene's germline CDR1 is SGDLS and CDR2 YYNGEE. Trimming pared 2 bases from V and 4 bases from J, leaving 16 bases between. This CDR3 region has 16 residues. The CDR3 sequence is CASSVDRDIHYNEQFF. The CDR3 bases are TGTGCCAGCAGCGTGGACCGGGACATACATTACAATGAGCAGTTCTTC.

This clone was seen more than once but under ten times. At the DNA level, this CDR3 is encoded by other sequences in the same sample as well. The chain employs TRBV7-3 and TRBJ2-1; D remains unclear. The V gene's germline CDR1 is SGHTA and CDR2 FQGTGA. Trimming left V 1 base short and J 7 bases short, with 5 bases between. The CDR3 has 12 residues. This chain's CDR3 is CASSLRGNEQFF. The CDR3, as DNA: TGTGCCAGCAGCTTAAGGGGTAATGAGCAGTTCTTC. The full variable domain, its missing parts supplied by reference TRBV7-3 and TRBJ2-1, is GAGVSQTPSNKVTEKGKYVELRCDPISGHTALYWYRQSLGQGPEFLIYFQGTGAADDSGLPNDRFFAVRPEGSVSTLKIQRTERGDSAVYLCASSLRGNEQFFGPGTRLTVL.

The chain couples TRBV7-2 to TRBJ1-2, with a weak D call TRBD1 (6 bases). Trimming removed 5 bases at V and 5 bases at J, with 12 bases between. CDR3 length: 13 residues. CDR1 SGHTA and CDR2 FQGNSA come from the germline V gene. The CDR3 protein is CASSTERGYGYTF. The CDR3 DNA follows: TGTGCCAGCAGCACGGAGAGGGGGTATGGCTACACCTTC.

The CDR3 is CASSLIPGAGADTQYF. The CDR3 region has the DNA TGTGCCAGCAGTTTAATCCCGGGGGCAGGCGCAGATACGCAGTATTTT. The V gene is TRBV27, the J gene TRBJ2-3; D is perhaps TRBD1 or TRBD2 (6 bases each). There are 16 residues in the CDR3. V gave up 2 bases and J gave up 4 bases, with 16 bases separating them. CDR1 is MNHEY and CDR2 is SMNVEV in the germline V gene (reference sequence).

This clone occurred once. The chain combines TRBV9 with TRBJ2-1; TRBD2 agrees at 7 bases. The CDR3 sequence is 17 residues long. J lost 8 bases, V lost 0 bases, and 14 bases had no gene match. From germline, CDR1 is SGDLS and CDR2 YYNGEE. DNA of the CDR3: TGTGCCAGCAGCGTAGGAAGACTAGCCTCGGACGTCGATGAGCAGTTCTTC. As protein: CASSVGRLASDVDEQFF.

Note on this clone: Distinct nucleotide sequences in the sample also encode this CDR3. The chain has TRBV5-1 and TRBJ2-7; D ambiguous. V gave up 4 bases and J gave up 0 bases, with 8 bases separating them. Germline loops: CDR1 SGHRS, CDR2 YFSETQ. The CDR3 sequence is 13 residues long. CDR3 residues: CASSTTPSYEQYF. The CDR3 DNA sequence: TGCGCCAGCAGCACGACACCCTCCTACGAGCAGTACTTC.

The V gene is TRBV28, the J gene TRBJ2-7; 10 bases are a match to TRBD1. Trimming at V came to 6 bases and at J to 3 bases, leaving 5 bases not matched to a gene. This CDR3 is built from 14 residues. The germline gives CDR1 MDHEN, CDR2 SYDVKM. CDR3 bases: TGTGCCAGCAGCGGGACAGGGGAGGGCTACGAGCAGTACTTC. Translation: CASSGTGEGYEQYF. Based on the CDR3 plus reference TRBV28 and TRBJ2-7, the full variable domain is DVKVTQSSRYLVKRTGEKVFLECVQDMDHENMFWYRQDPGLGLRLIYFSYDVKMKEKGDIPEGYSVSREKKERFSLILESASTNQTSMYLCASSGTGEGYEQYFGPGTRLTVT.

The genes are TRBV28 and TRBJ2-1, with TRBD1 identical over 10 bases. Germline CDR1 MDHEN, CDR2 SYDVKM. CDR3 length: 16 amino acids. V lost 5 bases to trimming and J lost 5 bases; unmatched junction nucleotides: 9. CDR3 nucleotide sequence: TGTGCCAGCAGTACGGAGGACAGGGGGTTTAACAATGAGCAGTTCTTC. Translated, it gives CASSTEDRGFNNEQFF.